Below are 26 T cell receptor beta chains sequenced from a single sample in a study of blood T cells in healthy people across ages. PCR was performed a second time for about 7 to 11 cycles using a sample-barcoded 5' primer and a J-beta primer mix. TCRdb called the 5' RACE reads again in MiXCR, with one record for every CDR3 protein. The sample comprises 1,100,000 or so distinct CDR3 sequences, under 55% of which are singletons, and 18% rests with the top ten. The sequencing sample was made of blood. Every receptor here comes from an older woman in good health.

The V and J genes are TRBV7-9 and TRBJ2-7, with TRBD1 identical over 10 bases. The trim removed 5 bases at V and 6 bases at J, leaving 10 bases unmatched. The CDR3 has 15 residues. Germline V CDR1 and CDR2: SEHNR, FQNEAQ (reference sequence). Here the CDR3 reads CASSPWDRGEGEQYF. In DNA, the CDR3 is TGTGCCAGCAGCCCTTGGGACAGGGGTGAGGGCGAGCAGTACTTC.

This chain joins TRBV3-1 and TRBJ2-5, with TRBD1 matching over 7 bases. Unmatched junction bases numbered 14, after V lost 2 bases and J lost 11 bases. CDR3 size: 15 residues. Germline assignment: CDR1 LGHDT and CDR2 YNNKEL (reference sequence). This chain's CDR3 is CASSQLPGGNNEQYF. The CDR3 DNA reads TGTGCCAGCAGCCAACTGCCAGGGGGTAACAATGAGCAGTACTTC.

This clonotype was found many times. The V and J genes are TRBV20-1 and TRBJ1-2; D may be TRBD1 (5 bases). Between the trimmed V and J ends, which lost 0 bases and 9 bases, there was a span of 14 bases. Germline V gene data show CDR1 as DFQATT and CDR2 as SNEGSKA (reference sequence). The CDR3 sequence is 13 residues long. The CDR3 sequence is CSARDIQGRSYTF. CDR3 nucleotide sequence: TGCAGTGCTAGAGATATTCAGGGTCGGAGCTACACCTTC.

The rearrangement links TRBV28 to TRBJ1-1, with D tentatively TRBD1 (6 bases). Germline values: CDR1 MDHEN, CDR2 SYDVKM. V shed 2 bases and J shed 1 base, with 8 bases lying between them. The CDR3 has 14 amino acids. CDR3 nucleotides: TGTGCCAGCAGTTTAGGGACAAAGAACACTGAAGCTTTCTTT. Amino acid sequence: CASSLGTKNTEAFF.

The chain employs TRBV12-3 or TRBV12-4 and TRBJ2-3, with 8 positions matching TRBD2. This CDR3 is 17 amino acids long. Germline trimming cut 5 bases from V and 1 base from J; bases unmatched to any gene: 11. The CDR3 loop is CASSPPKGGGRTDTQYF. The CDR3 DNA sequence: TGTGCCAGCAGTCCCCCCAAAGGCGGGGGGCGCACAGATACGCAGTATTTT.

This clonotype has just a few counts. The chain is built from TRBV7-3 and TRBJ2-3; tentatively, D is TRBD2 (6 bases). The CDR3 runs 15 residues. Germline CDR1 is SGHTA and CDR2 is FQGTGA. The ends were cut back, 1 base at V and 8 bases at J, with 16 bases in the middle. CDR3 nucleotides: TGTGCCAGCAGCTTAATGGGACTTCCCCTAAGTACGCAGTATTTT. Translated, it gives CASSLMGLPLSTQYF.

This chain links TRBV28 with TRBJ2-5, with D hard to call. This CDR3 has 14 amino acids. Germline lookup yields CDR1 MDHEN and CDR2 SYDVKM. V was cut by 3 bases and J by 2 bases, with 10 bases left in between. The CDR3, as DNA: TGTGCCAGCAGTTTCGTCAGCCTACAAGAGACCCAGTACTTC. Residues: CASSFVSLQETQYF.

The chain uses TRBV29-1 and TRBJ2-1; D is possibly TRBD2 (5 bases). In germline, CDR1 is SQVTM, CDR2 ANQGSEA. The CDR3 is made up of 13 amino acids. V was pared by 3 bases and J by 6 bases, with 12 bases between. CDR3 coding DNA: TGCAGCGTTGACGGTGGACTGATCAATGAGCAGTTCTTC. Translated: CSVDGGLINEQFF.

V usage is TRBV20-1 and J usage is TRBJ1-1; 7 bases map to TRBD1. The V and J ends lost 1 base and 8 bases, in that order; junction bases with no gene match: 1. Germline lookup yields CDR1 DFQATT and CDR2 SNEGSKA (reference sequence). CDR3 length equals 11 residues. In nucleotides, the CDR3 is TGCAGTGCTAGAGGGGACAGAGAAGCTTTCTTT. Residues: CSARGDREAFF.

V and J are TRBV18 and TRBJ2-1; D possibly corresponds to TRBD2 (5 bases). The CDR3 sequence is 14 residues long. The germline V gene encodes CDR1 KGHSH and CDR2 LQKENI. The V gene lost 2 bases and the J gene lost 9 bases, with 14 bases spanning the gap. CDR3 protein: CASSPERGPAEQFF. The CDR3 nucleotides read TGTGCCAGCTCACCAGAGAGAGGGCCGGCTGAGCAGTTCTTC.

The rearrangement uses TRBV27 and TRBJ1-2, with no clear D. CDR3 length: 14 amino acids. Germline V gives CDR1 MNHEY, CDR2 SMNVEV (reference sequence). V was shortened by 5 bases and J by 4 bases, with 14 bases between the two germline ends. CDR3 nucleotide sequence: TGTGCCAGCAGTCCCTCCGAGGGTACCTATGGCTACACCTTC. Amino acids: CASSPSEGTYGYTF.

This clonotype was picked up many times. The CDR3 DNA reads as TGTGCCAGCTCATCAGGGGATGAGACCCAGTACTTC. Residues: CASSSGDETQYF. The gene calls are TRBV18 and TRBJ2-5; D may be TRBD1 (6 bases). Deletions cut 5 bases from V and 5 bases from J, with 9 bases between. CDR3 length: 12 residues. Germline V lookup: CDR1 KGHSH, CDR2 LQKENI.

This clonotype was recorded a few times. The chain is built from TRBV9 and TRBJ2-7; D is possibly TRBD2 (7 bases). Between the trimmed V and J ends, which lost 2 bases and 1 base, there was a span of 13 bases. The CDR3 runs 15 residues. The germline V gene has CDR1 SGDLS and CDR2 YYNGEE. In DNA, the CDR3 is TGTGCCAGCAGCGTGGGGGGGCTGCCTTCCTACGAGCAGTACTTC. Translated: CASSVGGLPSYEQYF.

This rearrangement joins TRBV6-1 to TRBJ2-7, with 7 bases identical to TRBD2. The CDR3 runs to 12 residues. Germline lookup yields CDR1 MNHNS and CDR2 SASEGT. The V gene end was trimmed by 7 bases and the J gene end by 2 bases; junction bases not matched to a gene: 2. The CDR3 nucleotides read TGTGCCAGCAATGGACTAGCCTACGAGCAGTACTTC. As protein: CASNGLAYEQYF.

V gene TRBV29-1 combines with J gene TRBJ2-2; 10 bases map to TRBD1. With 6 bases clipped from V and 8 bases from J, the junction kept 15 bases outside the gene matches. Germline V gene sequence: CDR1 SQVTM, CDR2 ANQGSEA. The CDR3 is 16 amino acids. CDR3 region: CSVQASDRGRLGELFF. CDR3 DNA: TGCAGCGTCCAAGCGAGTGACAGGGGGCGTTTGGGGGAGCTGTTTTTT.

The chain has TRBV5-1 and TRBJ2-2; D tentatively fits TRBD1 or TRBD2 (5 bases each). CDR1 and CDR2 (germline): SGHRS, YFSETQ. V lost 4 bases and J lost 6, with 10 bases in between. The length of the CDR3 is 13 residues. CDR3 amino acids: CASSPVGAGELFF. CDR3 nucleotides: TGCGCCAGCAGCCCGGTGGGGGCCGGGGAGCTGTTTTTT. Combining the CDR3 with reference TRBV5-1 and TRBJ2-2 gives the whole variable domain KAGVTQTPRYLIKTRGQQVTLSCSPISGHRSVSWYQQTPGQGLQFLFEYFSETQRNKGNFPGRFSGRQFSNSRSEMNVSTLELGDSALYLCASSPVGAGELFFGEGSRLTVL.

This clonotype was counted between two and nine times. The chain joins TRBV29-1 to TRBJ2-1, with 10 bases lining up with TRBD2. CDR1 and CDR2 (germline): SQVTM, ANQGSEA. The CDR3 extends over 14 amino acids. The V and J ends lost 6 bases and 10 bases, in that order; junction bases with no gene match: 12. The CDR3 reads CSVGGSGRSQEQFF. In DNA, the CDR3 is TGCAGCGTAGGGGGTAGCGGGAGGTCCCAGGAGCAGTTCTTC.

This clonotype was counted once. The chain combines TRBV6-2 or TRBV6-3 with TRBJ2-7; 7 bases are shared with TRBD2. After removal of 6 bases from V and 2 bases from J, the junction contained 13 bases not matched to a gene. CDR1 is MNHEY, CDR2 SVGEGT, per germline. The CDR3 totals 16 residues. This CDR3 reads CASRGTTSRRPYEQYF. In DNA form, the CDR3 reads TGTGCCAGCAGGGGGACTACTAGCAGAAGACCCTACGAGCAGTACTTC.

In its sample, this clonotype was seen many times. Written as DNA, the CDR3 is TGCAGTGCAGCTGGGGGGGCAGATACGCAGTATTTT. As protein: CSAAGGADTQYF. The V and J genes are TRBV20-1 and TRBJ2-3; 7 nucleotides agree with TRBD2. V lost 6 bases to trimming and J lost 4 bases; unmatched junction nucleotides: 4. Germline CDR1 and CDR2: DFQATT and SNEGSKA (reference sequence). The CDR3 contains 12 residues.

This chain connects TRBV4-1 to TRBJ2-3; D is unclear. Germline loops: CDR1 MGHRA, CDR2 YSYEKL. The CDR3 runs 14 residues. V gave up 4 bases and J gave up 3 bases, with 11 bases separating them. CDR3 amino acids: CASSPTPQTDTQYF. DNA for the CDR3: TGCGCCAGCAGCCCTACGCCTCAGACAGATACGCAGTATTTT.

The chain combines TRBV4-1 with TRBJ2-7, with TRBD1 as a possible D gene (5 bases). CDR1 is MGHRA, CDR2 YSYEKL, per germline. CDR3 size: 17 residues. Trimming left V 0 bases short and J 6 bases short, with 21 bases between. CDR3 sequence: CASSQDAPRQGVSEQYF. CDR3 nucleotide sequence: TGCGCCAGCAGCCAAGATGCCCCGCGGCAGGGCGTTTCCGAGCAGTACTTC.

The chain combines TRBV6-2 or TRBV6-3 with TRBJ2-5; the D is unclear. Germline lookup yields CDR1 MNHEY and CDR2 SVGEGT. Trimming took 0 bases from V and 4 from J, leaving 9 bases between them. This CDR3 region has 14 residues. The CDR3, as DNA: TGTGCCAGCAGTTACTCACCGATTGGAGAGACCCAGTACTTC. This gives the protein CASSYSPIGETQYF.

The chain carries TRBV20-1 and TRBJ1-2; D perhaps matches TRBD1 (6 bases). Germline V CDR1 and CDR2: DFQATT, SNEGSKA (reference sequence). The CDR3 contains 13 residues. V was clipped by 0 bases and J by 4 bases, with 9 bases between them. This chain's CDR3 is CSARDYRAYGYTF. The CDR3 nucleotides are TGCAGTGCTAGAGATTACAGGGCCTATGGCTACACCTTC.

The genes are TRBV7-2 and TRBJ2-1; maybe TRBD1 (6 bases). CDR3 length equals 14 residues. Per germline, CDR1 SGHTA and CDR2 FQGNSA. V lost 2 bases to trimming and J lost 7 bases, with 12 bases between them. The CDR3 spells CASSLKGGTNEQFF. The CDR3 DNA reads TGTGCCAGCAGCTTAAAAGGGGGTACGAATGAGCAGTTCTTC. The whole variable domain, remainder taken from reference TRBV7-2 and TRBJ2-1, is GAGVSQSPSNKVTEKGKDVELRCDPISGHTALYWYRQSLGQGLEFLIYFQGNSAPDKSGLPSDRFSAERTGGSVSTLTIQRTQQEDSAVYLCASSLKGGTNEQFFGPGTRLTVL.

This clonotype was counted only a few times. The chain employs TRBV27 and TRBJ2-3; D remains unclear. The CDR3 totals 15 residues. Germline CDR1 and CDR2: MNHEY and SMNVEV (reference sequence). V dropped 3 bases and J dropped 0 bases, with 10 bases sitting between them. The CDR3 DNA follows: TGTGCCAGCAGTTTGAGCACCCCTAGCACAGATACGCAGTATTTT. Translating it yields CASSLSTPSTDTQYF.

This clonotype was recorded a few times. This chain connects TRBV7-8 to TRBJ2-7, with 9 bases that match TRBD1. Germline V gene data show CDR1 as SGHVS and CDR2 as FQNEAQ. Trimming at V came to 3 bases and at J to 3 bases, leaving 9 bases not matched to a gene. The CDR3 is made up of 16 amino acids. The CDR3 spells CASSLSSRTGVYEQYF. The CDR3 DNA sequence: TGTGCCAGCAGCTTGTCTTCTCGGACAGGGGTCTACGAGCAGTACTTC.